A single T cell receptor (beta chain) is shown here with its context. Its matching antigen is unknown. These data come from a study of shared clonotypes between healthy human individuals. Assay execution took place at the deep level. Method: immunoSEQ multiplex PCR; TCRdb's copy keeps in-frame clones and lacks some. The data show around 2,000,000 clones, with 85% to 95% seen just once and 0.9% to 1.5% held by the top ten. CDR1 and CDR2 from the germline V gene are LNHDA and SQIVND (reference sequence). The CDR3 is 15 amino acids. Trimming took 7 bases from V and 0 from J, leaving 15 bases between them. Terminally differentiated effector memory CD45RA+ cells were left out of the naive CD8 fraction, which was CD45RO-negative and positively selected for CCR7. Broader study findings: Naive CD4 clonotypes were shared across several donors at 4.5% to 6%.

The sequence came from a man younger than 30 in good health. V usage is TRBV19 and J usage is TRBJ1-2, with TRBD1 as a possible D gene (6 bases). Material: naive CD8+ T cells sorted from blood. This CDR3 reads CASTTDRNPNYGYTF. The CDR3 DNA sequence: TGTGCCAGTACCACCGACAGGAACCCTAACTATGGCTACACCTTC.